Described below is a single TCR beta chain sequence and its context. CDR3 length: 13 amino acids. V was cut by 5 bases and J by 4 bases, with 12 bases left in between. Germline CDR1 SGHAT, CDR2 FQNNGV. The data belong to a study of blood T cell repertoires in COVID-19. In the study overall: Whether acute or convalescent, the COVID-19 samples came from the United States, Italy and Spain. The analysed material was cDNA or gDNA that came from T cells, B-cell-depleted T cells, or PBMCs.

As handled by the study authors: Amplification of reference gene primers provided the estimated nucleated cell counts. Profiled with immunoSEQ multiplex PCR; TCRdb holds only in-frame clones, not every one. From that table come the V and J calls and clone size; the DNA was used to work out D and trimming. The data hold 80,000 to 100,000 clones, with roughly 90% observed a single time. The rearrangement uses TRBV11-2 and TRBJ2-7; D ambiguous. The TCR was taken from a woman older than 75 with acute or convalescent COVID-19. Sequencing was carried out using peripheral blood. CDR3 residues: CASSLEIKYEQYF. For the CDR3, the DNA is TGTGCCAGCAGCCTCGAGATCAAGTACGAGCAGTACTTC.